The next 26 T cell receptor beta chains were all read from a single sample in a study of esophageal squamous cell carcinoma under preoperative chemotherapy. MiXCR, run by TCRdb on the PCR reads, gives a single entry per CDR3 protein. The repertoire holds 15,000 to 20,000 distinct CDR3 sequences, around 45% seen once, with under 35% in the top ten. Time point given: after preoperative PTX-NDP chemotherapy. The sample was gathered from a patient given preoperative chemotherapy. All receptors come from a human donor with esophageal squamous cell carcinoma. The donor label of this sample is uncertain.

There are a few counts of this clonotype. The chain couples TRBV11-3 to TRBJ2-4, with D perhaps being TRBD1 or TRBD2 (6 bases each). V was clipped by 1 base and J by 8 bases, with 15 bases between them. The germline gives CDR1 SGHNT, CDR2 YENEEA. This CDR3 has 15 amino acids. Here the CDR3 DNA reads TGTGCCAGCAGCTTAGGGGGGGCGTCTACTCACATTCAGTACTTC. Protein: CASSLGGASTHIQYF.

This clonotype was observed at least ten times. Since a much larger clone is just one base distant, this may be a read error. This sequence joins TRBV10-3 and TRBJ2-5, with D possibly called TRBD1 or TRBD2 (6 bases each). This CDR3 has 10 amino acids. Trimming stripped 10 bases from V and 11 bases from J, with 14 bases between. Germline V gene sequence: CDR1 ENHRY, CDR2 SYGVKD. The CDR3 region is CATKEGEQYF. The CDR3 nucleotides are TGTGCCACCAAGGAGGGGGAGCAGTACTTC.

This rearrangement joins TRBV6-5 to TRBJ2-5; D unresolved. TRBJ2-1 explains the end of the DNA better; the J call may be wrong. This CDR3 is 13 amino acids long. Germline V lookup: CDR1 MNHEY, CDR2 SVGAGI. The CDR3 sequence is CASSYSNYNEQFF. As DNA, the CDR3 is TGTGCCAGCAGTTACTCAAACTACAATGAGCAGTTCTTC.

This chain joins TRBV6-1 and TRBJ2-5; D assignment may be TRBD1 or TRBD2 (6 bases each). V was pared by 4 bases and J by 5 bases, with 17 bases between. This CDR3 has 15 residues. Germline CDR1 MNHNS, CDR2 SASEGT. CDR3 loop: CASSATGWEEETQYF. DNA of the CDR3: TGTGCCAGCAGTGCTACAGGGTGGGAGGAGGAGACCCAGTACTTC.

To note about this clonotype: Lacking the conserved final phenylalanine or tryptophan, this CDR3 likely reflects a read error. The rearrangement joins TRBV7-9 to TRBJ2-5, with 7 bases identical to TRBD1. The DNA end is more similar to TRBJ2-1, so the J call may be wrong. CDR1 is SEHNR and CDR2 is FQNEAQ in the germline V gene (reference sequence). CDR3 length equals 16 residues. This CDR3 is CASSPTRDREKETQFS. The CDR3, as DNA: TGTGCCAGCAGCCCGACTCGGGACAGAGAAAAAGAGACCCAGTTCTCG.

Comment on this clonotype: A read error is likely, as this CDR3 ends without the conserved phenylalanine or tryptophan. The DNA is left out, because the CDR3 cannot be placed on it with certainty; the CDR3 is given as TCRdb lists it. The chain has TRBV7-6 and TRBJ2-3; whether TRBD2, the table's D call, matches the DNA was not checked. The germline V gene has CDR1 SGHVS and CDR2 FNYEAQ. Termini included, the CDR3 measures 12 amino acids. The CDR3 sequence is CASSSVGRPSSS.

This clonotype was seen a few times. The gene calls are TRBV15 and TRBJ1-1; D remains unclear. CDR3 length: 14 amino acids. V was shortened by 3 bases and J by 2 bases, with 10 bases between the two germline ends. Germline lookup yields CDR1 LNHNV and CDR2 YYDKDF (reference sequence). CDR3 loop: CATSREHVNTEAFF. CDR3 nucleotide sequence: TGTGCCACCAGCAGGGAACATGTCAACACTGAAGCTTTCTTT.

This clonotype has a count of ten or more. The chain has TRBV10-2 and TRBJ2-7; D ambiguous. CDR1 and CDR2 from the germline V gene are WSHSY and SAAADI. This CDR3 contains 16 residues. V was trimmed by 2 bases and J by 1 base, leaving 15 bases between them. This CDR3 is CASSEPPGWSSYEQYF. The CDR3, as DNA: TGCGCCAGCAGTGAGCCCCCGGGTTGGAGTTCCTACGAGCAGTACTTC.

This clonotype was picked up one time. This chain links TRBV19 with TRBJ2-7, with D possibly TRBD2 on 6 matching bases. Trimming cost V 6 bases and J 3 bases, with 21 bases left between them. The CDR3 has 16 amino acids. Germline V CDR1 and CDR2: LNHDA, SQIVND (reference sequence). The CDR3 region has the DNA TGTGCCAGTAGCTGGGGCCAGACTAGTATGGGCTACGAGCAGTACTTC. Translating gives CASSWGQTSMGYEQYF.

The CDR3 nucleotides are TGTGCCAGCAGTGGGCGGGCGGGAGGACTACTCCAAGAGACCCAGTACTTC. Translated: CASSGRAGGLLQETQYF. The rearrangement uses TRBV6-1 and TRBJ2-5; TRBD2 matches at 8 bases. The CDR3 has 17 amino acids. Germline assignment: CDR1 MNHNS and CDR2 SASEGT. J was trimmed by 1 base and V by 4 bases; bases with no gene match: 11.

In its sample, this clonotype was seen many times. A much larger clone lies a single base off, so this may be a read error. The rearrangement links TRBV12-3 or TRBV12-4 to TRBJ2-1; D not resolved. The CDR3 consists of 13 residues. Trimming left V 5 bases short and J 10 bases short, with 15 bases between. The CDR3 nucleotides are TGTGCCAGCAGTCCCGCTCCTTCCTACGAGCAGTTCTTC. As protein: CASSPAPSYEQFF.

In this sample, this clonotype turned up many times. This chain joins TRBV6-2 or TRBV6-3 and TRBJ2-3; 12 bases match TRBD2. J was trimmed by 6 bases and V by 4 bases; bases with no gene match: 5. Per the germline V gene, CDR1 is MNHEY and CDR2 is SVGEGT. The length of the CDR3 is 15 residues. CDR3 in amino acids: CASSSGLAGIDTQYF. Here the CDR3 DNA reads TGTGCCAGCAGTTCCGGACTAGCGGGGATTGATACGCAGTATTTT.

This clonotype was observed many times. This chain connects TRBV7-2 to TRBJ2-7; D is unclear. CDR1 SGHTA and CDR2 FQGNSA come from the germline V gene. The CDR3 covers 11 residues. Trimming pared 3 bases from V and 0 bases from J, leaving 0 bases between. Here the CDR3 reads CASSFSYEQYF. The CDR3 DNA reads TGTGCCAGCAGCTTCTCCTACGAGCAGTACTTC.

Of note for this clonotype: The CDR3 ends on some other residue instead of the conserved phenylalanine or tryptophan, so this is likely a read error. No DNA is shown, since the ends of the CDR3 on it are uncertain; the CDR3 is the one TCRdb lists. The V call is TRBV7-2, the J call TRBJ2-5; TRBD2 is taken as the D call from the table, unchecked against the DNA. CDR1 is SGHTA, CDR2 FQGNSA, per germline. The length of the CDR3 is 14 amino acids, counting both ends. CDR3 loop: CARGPTGGTESQLS.

About this clonotype itself: The DNA is omitted, as the CDR3 cannot be located on it reliably, and the CDR3 follows TCRdb's listing. This chain's CDR3 is CASSWGLGANDTQYF. The V and J genes are TRBV7-3 and TRBJ2-3; the DNA was not used to check the table's D call, TRBD1. The CDR3 region is 15 residues in length, termini included. Germline V gene sequence: CDR1 SGHTA, CDR2 FQGTGA.

V gene TRBV5-1 combines with J gene TRBJ2-7; D is uncertain. This CDR3 has 13 residues. V lost 4 bases and J 5 bases, leaving 13 bases between the germline ends. Germline-derived CDR1 and CDR2 are SGHRS and YFSETQ. CDR3 bases: TGCGCCAGCAGCGGTATGACTGTGAACGAGCAGTACTTC. Translated: CASSGMTVNEQYF.

In regard to this clonotype: This CDR3 fails to terminate in the conserved phenylalanine or tryptophan, so it likely reflects a read error. The DNA is omitted, as the CDR3 cannot be located on it reliably, and the CDR3 follows TCRdb's listing. The chain is built from TRBV12-3 or TRBV12-4 and TRBJ2-5. Inclusive of both ends, the CDR3 amounts to 14 amino acids. This chain's CDR3 is CASSAGRYQETWLS.

This clonotype was observed many times. The rearrangement links TRBV12-3 or TRBV12-4 to TRBJ2-3, with D possibly called TRBD1 or TRBD2 (5 bases each). This CDR3 has 15 residues. V lost 11 bases and J 0 bases, leaving 18 bases between the germline ends. The CDR3 bases are TGTGCCGACAGCCTATGGACGGGGAGCACAGATACGCAGTATTTT. Protein: CADSLWTGSTDTQYF.

On this clonotype: A read error may produce the germline difference seen at one junction end. The chain carries TRBV9 and TRBJ2-3, with D possibly TRBD1 on 6 matching bases. Germline V CDR1 and CDR2: SGDLS, YYNGEE. The CDR3 is 16 amino acids. CDR3 amino acids: CASRGPGTRVPDTQYF. The CDR3 coding sequence is TGTGCCAGCAGGGGACCCGGGACACGGGTCCCAGATACCCAGTATTTC. Together with reference TRBV9 and TRBJ2-3, the CDR3 gives the full variable domain: DSGVTQTPKHLITATGQRVTLRCSPRSGDLSVYWYQQSLDQGLQFLIQYYNGEERAKGNILERFSAQQFPDLHSELNLSSLELGDSALYFCASRGPGTRVPDTQYFGPGTRLTVL.

The chain employs TRBV30 and TRBJ2-1, with TRBD2 matching over 9 bases. The length of the CDR3 is 14 residues. CDR1 and CDR2 (germline): GTSNPN, SVGIG (reference sequence). Trimming cost V 7 bases and J 5 bases; bases outside gene matches: 9. The DNA for the CDR3 is TGTGCCTCACCTAAGGGACTAGCCGACAATGAGCAGTTCTTC. Its protein product is CASPKGLADNEQFF.

The V call is TRBV6-2 or TRBV6-3, the J call TRBJ2-5; the D gene is possibly TRBD2 (5 bases). Germline V lookup: CDR1 MNHEY, CDR2 SVGEGT. V was trimmed by 6 bases and J by 11 bases, leaving 25 bases between them. The CDR3 spans 15 residues. The CDR3 nucleotides are TGTGCCAGCAGACCGACCGGAGGCCGATACAATGAGCAGTACTTC. The encoded protein is CASRPTGGRYNEQYF.

The chain recombines TRBV6-5 with TRBJ2-3, with no clear D. The CDR3 spans 16 residues. The germline gives CDR1 MNHEY, CDR2 SVGAGI. V dropped 3 bases and J dropped 0 bases, with 13 bases sitting between them. This CDR3 is CASSYLTPDSTDTQYF. The DNA for the CDR3 is TGTGCCAGCAGTTATTTGACACCAGATAGCACAGATACGCAGTATTTT.

On this clonotype: The junction and the germline gene differ at one end; a read error may be behind it. The chain employs TRBV7-3 and TRBJ2-5; possibly TRBD2 for D (6 bases). The CDR3 has 14 amino acids. CDR1 and CDR2 from the germline V gene are SGHTA and FQGTGA. The CDR3 loop reads CAGSLRPEGARQYF. CDR3 bases: TGTGCCGGGAGCCTCCGCCCGGAGGGAGCCCGCCAGTACTTT.

This clonotype occurred once. The junction departs from the called germline gene at one end, perhaps through a read error. The chain joins TRBV7-8 to TRBJ2-3, with unresolved D. The CDR3 covers 15 residues. The V gene's germline CDR1 is SGHVS and CDR2 FQNEAQ. CDR3: CASSSASRKQETQYF. As DNA, the CDR3 is TGTGCCAGCAGCTCGGCTAGTCGAAAACAAGAGACGCAGTATTTC. Full variable domain (rest looked up from reference TRBV7-8 and TRBJ2-3): GAGVSQSPRYKVAKRGQDVALRCDPISGHVSLFWYQQALGQGPEFLTYFQNEAQLDKSGLPSDRFFAERPEGSVSTLKIQRTQQEDSAVYLCASSSASRKQETQYFGPGTRLTVL.

This clonotype has ten or more counts. This sequence joins TRBV7-9 and TRBJ2-1; D is possibly TRBD2 (6 bases). This CDR3 contains 17 residues. Trimming pared 5 bases from V and 1 base from J, leaving 18 bases between. Germline loops: CDR1 SEHNR, CDR2 FQNEAQ (reference sequence). The CDR3 region is CASSRAGSSISYNEQFF. CDR3 coding DNA: TGTGCCAGCAGCCGAGCGGGCAGTTCGATTTCCTACAATGAGCAGTTCTTC.

In regard to this clonotype: Relative to the germline gene, one junction end is altered; a read error may explain this. The genes are TRBV7-2 and TRBJ2-4; D is perhaps TRBD1 or TRBD2 (5 bases each). The CDR3 runs 16 residues. Per the germline V gene, CDR1 is SGHTA and CDR2 is FQGNSA. This chain's CDR3 is CASRASGLGSKDIQYF. DNA of the CDR3: TGTGCCAGCCGCGCCTCGGGGCTGGGGAGCAAAGACATTCAGTACTTC.